This TCR beta chain appears in the sequencing data of a study of blood T cell repertoires in COVID-19. On the study more broadly: Sample material is recorded as cDNA or gDNA derived from T cells, B-cell-depleted T cells, or PBMCs.

This clone was seen a single time. The CDR3 extends over 13 amino acids. Repertoires were generated with immunoSEQ multiplex PCR, while TCRdb's copy carries only in-frame clones and drops some. The repertoire holds around 100,000 clones, 75% to 90% seen once, with approximately 1.8% in the top ten. The receptor was derived from a woman between 65 and 79 years old with active or convalescent COVID-19. This sequence joins TRBV21-1 and TRBJ1-6. TRBV21-1 is assigned pseudogene status. The sequenced sample consisted of peripheral blood. The CDR3 loop reads CASSKSLYSPLHF. The CDR3 DNA reads TGTGCCAGCAGCAAATCTCTGTATTCACCCCTCCACTTT.